These T cell receptor beta chains were read from a single sample in a study of TIL therapy for anti-PD-1-resistant metastatic lung cancer. Only in-frame clones appear in the TCRdb table, and some are missing; sequencing was by immunoSEQ multiplex PCR. The sample carries tens of thousands of clones, around 86% recorded once. The input for sequencing was blood, taken at baseline. The source is a person between 25 and 80 years old with non-small cell lung cancer. The CDR3 runs from the conserved cysteine through the conserved F or W. Each record gives: CDR3 DNA, CDR3 protein, clone size, J gene, V gene, CDR3 length, D gene. The D gene is left open where the match is weak. Some rows have no size entry. The others give once, few or many, or a class for an expanded clone.

TGTGCCAGCAGCTTAGCCTACAGGGGTACGCGGCCCCAGCATTTT CASSLAYRGTRPQHF once TRBJ1-5 TRBV11-3 15 TRBD1
TGTGCCAGCAGTTACGTTGAAAACACCGGGGAGCTGTTTTTT CASSYVENTGELFF . TRBJ2-2 TRBV6-5 14 .
TGTGCCAGCAGTTATGGGCGGAATGGCTACACCTTC CASSYGRNGYTF . TRBJ1-2 TRBV12-3/TRBV12-4 12 .
TGTGCCAGCAGTGAAAGGTCAGGGGACGCAGATACGCAGTATTTT CASSERSGDADTQYF . TRBJ2-3 TRBV6-1 15 .
TGTGCCAGCTCACTTTCAGGGGTCGGAGGCACTGAAGCTTTCTTT CASSLSGVGGTEAFF once TRBJ1-1 TRBV18 15 .
TGTGCCAGCAGCCCTGGACAGGCGACAGATACGCAGTATTTT CASSPGQATDTQYF . TRBJ2-3 TRBV7-3 14 TRBD1
TGTGCCAGCAGCTCGGGACAGGGGGATTATCAGCCCCAGCATTTT CASSSGQGDYQPQHF . TRBJ1-5 TRBV11-2 15 TRBD1
TGTGCCAGCAGCCTCAGGGGAGGGGAATCACCCCTCCACTTT CASSLRGGESPLHF few TRBJ1-6 TRBV3-1/TRBV3-2 14 .
TGTGCCTGGAGAAGAGGGGGGAACACTGAAGCTTTCTTT CAWRRGGNTEAFF . TRBJ1-1 TRBV30 13 .
TGTGCCAGCAGTTCCAGTTGGCCCGACTACGAGCAGTACTTC CASSSSWPDYEQYF once TRBJ2-7 TRBV2 14 .
TGCGCCAGCAGCCAACGGGACGGTACCTACGAGCAGTACTTC CASSQRDGTYEQYF . TRBJ2-7 TRBV5-1 14 .
TGTGCCAGTAAACAGGGGGCGGGTTCACCCCTCCACTTT CASKQGAGSPLHF . TRBJ1-6 TRBV2 13 TRBD1
TGTGCCAGCAGCCCGAGGCAGGGGAACACTGAAGCTTTCTTT CASSPRQGNTEAFF . TRBJ1-1 TRBV5-5 14 .
TGTGCCAGCAGCCTCGACGGACAGGGGAGCTACGAGCAGTACTTC CASSLDGQGSYEQYF . TRBJ2-7 TRBV3-1/TRBV3-2 15 TRBD1
TGTGCCAGCAGCGGCTTCAGCAACCGGAACGAGCAGTACTTC CASSGFSNRNEQYF . TRBJ2-7 TRBV14 14 .
TGTGCCAGCAGCTCCCGGCGGGGGGGCTACAATGAGCAGTTCTTC CASSSRRGGYNEQFF . TRBJ2-1 TRBV7-2 15 TRBD2
TGTGCCAGCATTCTTGGTGGCCAGGTCAATTCACCCCTCCACTTT CASILGGQVNSPLHF . TRBJ1-6 TRBV28 15 .
TGTGCCAGCAGCTTAGTGGAAGGGGGCCCCCGAGATAATTCACCCCTCCACTTT CASSLVEGGPRDNSPLHF . TRBJ1-6 TRBV7-2 18 TRBD1
TGTGCCAGCAGTCCGTGGACAGGGGGCGCAGATACGCAGTATTTT CASSPWTGGADTQYF . TRBJ2-3 TRBV6-5 15 TRBD1
TGTGCCAGCAGCTTAGGACAGCTCTTCTACGAGCAGTACTTC CASSLGQLFYEQYF once TRBJ2-7 TRBV5-5 14 .
TGTGCCAGCTCACCAGGGACTAGCAGTAACAATGAGCAGTTCTTC CASSPGTSSNNEQFF . TRBJ2-1 TRBV18 15 TRBD2
TGTGCCAGTAGTATAGCGAGGGTAGCAGCTAATGAAAAACTGTTTTTT CASSIARVAANEKLFF . TRBJ1-4 TRBV19 16 .
TGCGCCAGCAGCTTGAACCTAGCAGGGGGGGGCAAGACAGATACGCAGTATTTT CASSLNLAGGGKTDTQYF . TRBJ2-3 TRBV5-1 18 .
TGTGCCAGCAGCTTAGCTCCGGGACTCCCCGCGGAGCTGTTTTTT CASSLAPGLPAELFF . TRBJ2-2 TRBV7-9 15 .
TGTGCCAGCAGCGCCGGACTAGCGGGGGGATCCCAGTTCTTC CASSAGLAGGSQFF . TRBJ2-1 TRBV2 14 TRBD2
TGTGCCAGCAGTTCGGCAAGTGGGAACTATGGCTACACCTTC CASSSASGNYGYTF . TRBJ1-2 TRBV6-5 14 .
TGTGCCAGCAAAGGACAGGGAATGACTGAAGCTTTCTTT CASKGQGMTEAFF . TRBJ1-1 TRBV28 13 TRBD1
TGTGCCAGTAGTACCCTCACTGAAGCTTTCTTT CASSTLTEAFF . TRBJ1-1 TRBV19 11 .
TGTGCCAGCTCTCCCCCGACAGGGCCCCACCCGAACACTGAAGCTTTCTTT CASSPPTGPHPNTEAFF . TRBJ1-1 TRBV18 17 TRBD1
TGTGCCAGCAGTTCCTCTGGGGGCGCCTACAATGAGCAGTTCTTC CASSSSGGAYNEQFF . TRBJ2-1 TRBV28 15 .
TGTGCCTGGAGGTCCGGGGACAGGGGGTGGACCGGGGAGCTGTTTTTT CAWRSGDRGWTGELFF . TRBJ2-2 TRBV30 16 TRBD1
TGTGCCAGCAGGTCGATCACTGAAGCTTTCTTT CASRSITEAFF . TRBJ1-1 TRBV27 11 .
TGTGCCAGCAGCCAAGTCCACACCGGGGAGCTGTTTTTT CASSQVHTGELFF . TRBJ2-2 TRBV3-1/TRBV3-2 13 .
TGTGCCTGGAAACCCCGCCGGTGGAGTAATTCAACCCTTCGACTTCGACAGTACTTC CAWKPRRWSNSTLRLRQYF . TRBJ2-7 TRBV30 19 .
TGCGCCAGCAGCTACCTGGTAGACACTGAAGCTTTCTTT CASSYLVDTEAFF . TRBJ1-1 TRBV5-1 13 .
TGCGCCAGCAGCTTGGGCGGGACAAAGCTGTTTTTT CASSLGGTKLFF . TRBJ1-4 TRBV5-1 12 .
TGTGCCAGCAGTGAAGAGTCGGGGGAAGACTATGGCTACACCTTC CASSEESGEDYGYTF . TRBJ1-2 TRBV6-1 15 .
TGTGCCAGCAGTTCTAACAGGGGTATGGATTACGAGCAGTACTTC CASSSNRGMDYEQYF . TRBJ2-7 TRBV28 15 TRBD1
TGTGCTAGTGGTTTGGGGTCAGGGGGACTCCCTGAAGCTTTCTTT CASGLGSGGLPEAFF . TRBJ1-1 TRBV12-5 15 TRBD1
TGTGCCAGCAGCGTGGGAGACAGATTCGATGGCTACACCTTC CASSVGDRFDGYTF . TRBJ1-2 TRBV6-5 14 .
TGCGCCAGCAGCCAAGATGGCCAGGGGCAGTATGGCTACACCTTC CASSQDGQGQYGYTF . TRBJ1-2 TRBV4-1 15 .